Listed here is a single TCR beta chain. This clone came up once. No antigen is known for it. Per-base qualities were not stored, and no clone one base away is much larger. The CDR3 regions of human TCRbeta chains were analyzed by immunosequencing. Processing in the source paper ran as follows. Repertoire TCRs were matched against a reference library of SARS-CoV-2-specific TCRs generated with the MIRA antigen-specificity platform. Breadth was defined as the fraction of unique TCRs that were SARS-CoV-2-associated, and depth was defined as the fraction of total T cells that were SARS-CoV-2-associated. Using the MIRA data, each spike-specific TCR was mapped to the spike region that the TCR reacts to and placed in a CD4 or CD8 class. Log10-transformed breadth and depth values were compared by one-way ANOVA with Sidak's multiple comparisons tests. What TCRdb holds here is the immuneACCESS table cut down to in-frame rearrangements. Part of the clones is not present; checked against another copy, under half of the missing clones reflect an unresolved V gene, and the others are unexplained. The V and J calls and clone size come from that table; D and trimming were worked out from the DNA. Here the sample has about 200,000 clones; around nine tenths occur a single time. 3.6% of the sample is held by the ten biggest clonotypes.

This sample was included in a study of T cell responses to AZD1222 COVID-19 vaccine (dated by TCRdb to the early 2020s). The study in broad terms: A total of over 230 trial participants underwent TCR sequencing, of whom 207 had received two doses of AZD1222 and some 25 had received two doses of the MenACWY control vaccine. Trial participants were enrolled by age into subgroups of 18-55, 56-69 and 70-plus years, and around 140, 26 and 57 TCR-sequenced participants, respectively, were included in these subgroups.

The junction carries 12 bases between V and J, which are trimmed by 5 bases and 5 bases respectively. The CDR3 has 13 amino acids, counting the end cysteine and phenylalanine. The sequence is cut down to CDR3 DNA, 39 bases in frame from base 1. CDR1 and CDR2 (SGHNT, YENEEA) derive from the germline V gene. The time point label of this sample denotes: about 28 days (+/-7) after the second vaccine dose. According to the study, the label for this sample's treatment or condition signals: meningococcal conjugate vaccine given as trial control. The vaccinee samples were drawn from two UK trials, COV001 and COV002, one of which was a single-blind randomized controlled phase 2/3 trial testing AZD1222 (ChAdOx1 nCoV-19) in healthy adults. For TCRbeta chain sequencing, PBMC samples from trial participants were taken at day 0 and at day 28 after the second dose. The paper as a whole reports these results and caveats: Only five or six AZD1222 recipients were SARS-CoV-2 seropositive at baseline, limiting conclusions about previously exposed vaccinees. CD4 TCRs associated with the vaccine covered the entire spike protein, and the dominant responses were in regions 160-218 and 743-854. After two AZD1222 doses, both the breadth and the depth of spike-specific TCRs were significantly higher than at day 0 and than in MenACWY recipients. The 56-69-year group was small, and its depth increase did not reach significance, likely because of low power. Reportedly, close to half of the unique spike-specific TCRs recognized epitopes lying outside the regions that are mutated in the B.1.351 and B.1.1.7 variants. Because no samples from the day 14 peak response were available, repertoires could be characterized only after the peak T cell response. Participants were mostly white British, with more females than males. The authors suggested clonal diversity may have been underestimated.

This sequence originates from an adult who received the MenACWY meningococcal vaccine as a control. The rearranged segments are TRBV11-3 and TRBJ1-1; a weak D assignment points to TRBD1 (5 bases agree). The sequencing used peripheral blood, collected 28 days after the second dose of the MenACWY control vaccine. The nucleotide sequence reads as follows: TGTGCCAGCAGCCGCTCGGGGGTTACTGAAGCTTTCTTT. Its coded protein is CASSRSGVTEAFF. The full variable domain, with segments outside the CDR3 supplied by the reference TRBV11-3 and TRBJ1-1 proteins, appears as EAGVVQSPRYKIIEKKQPVAFWCNPISGHNTLYWYLQNLGQGPELLIRYENEEAVDDSQLPKDRFSAERLKGVDSTLKIQPAELGDSAVYLCASSRSGVTEAFFGQGTRLTVV.